A single sample is the source of the 25 T cell receptor beta chains below, sequenced in a study of identical twins. TCRdb independently ran MiXCR on the 5' RACE reads; one entry per CDR3 protein. The repertoire holds about 1.7 million distinct CDR3 sequences, with under 35% as singletons. Sequenced: cord blood. Receptors originate from a newborn girl in good health.

This clonotype was observed a handful of times. The rearrangement uses TRBV9 and TRBJ1-2; D possibly corresponds to TRBD1 (6 bases). V gave up 3 bases and J gave up 3 bases, with 15 bases separating them. The CDR3 contains 15 residues. Germline lookup yields CDR1 SGDLS and CDR2 YYNGEE. CDR3 protein: CASSAGERVDYGYTF. CDR3 DNA sequence: TGTGCCAGCAGCGCAGGGGAGCGGGTAGACTATGGCTACACCTTC.

The chain recombines TRBV5-1 with TRBJ2-3, with D possibly matching TRBD2 (6 bases). V was pared by 0 bases and J by 5 bases, with 16 bases between. The CDR3 is made up of 16 amino acids. Germline loops: CDR1 SGHRS, CDR2 YFSETQ. CDR3 nucleotides: TGCGCCAGCAGCTTGGACCCCCTGACTAGTGGAGATACGCAGTATTTT. Translating gives CASSLDPLTSGDTQYF.

This clonotype was counted only a few times. The V gene is TRBV23-1, the J gene TRBJ2-5; the D call may be TRBD1 or TRBD2 (6 bases each). TRBV23-1 is known as an ORF, though its function is uncertain. V was trimmed by 0 bases and J by 0 bases, leaving 11 bases between them. The CDR3 contains 16 residues. The DNA of the CDR3 is TGCGCCAGCAGTCAATCGAGGCGGGACAACCAAGAGACCCAGTACTTC. As protein: CASSQSRRDNQETQYF.

The chain carries TRBV4-1 and TRBJ2-3; D remains unclear. Trimming left V 1 base short and J 2 bases short, with 7 bases between. From germline, CDR1 is MGHRA and CDR2 YSYEKL. The CDR3 sequence is 14 residues long. CDR3 nucleotides: TGCGCCAGCAGCCAAGTACTAAACACAGATACGCAGTATTTT. Protein product: CASSQVLNTDTQYF.

The chain employs TRBV4-1 and TRBJ1-1; TRBD1 aligns across 8 bases. The CDR3 runs to 16 residues. Germline assignment: CDR1 MGHRA and CDR2 YSYEKL. V shed 1 base, J shed 1 base, and the junction held 5 bases outside the gene matches. The CDR3 DNA is TGCGCCAGCAGCCAAGGTAGAGGACAGGGGAACACTGAAGCTTTCTTT. As protein: CASSQGRGQGNTEAFF.

This rearrangement joins TRBV7-8 to TRBJ2-1; tentatively, D is TRBD1 or TRBD2 (5 bases each). Near its end, the DNA agrees better with TRBJ2-7, so the J call may be wrong. Germline V lookup: CDR1 SGHVS, CDR2 FQNEAQ. CDR3 length: 16 residues. The CDR3 DNA sequence: TGTGCCAGCAGCCCCCCGGGATCAGGGTTCTACAATGAGCAGTACTTC. Translated: CASSPPGSGFYNEQYF.

This clonotype has more than one count but fewer than ten. The chain links TRBV20-1 to TRBJ2-5; 15 bases match TRBD2. The junction had 5 bases not matched to a gene; V was cut back by 3 bases and J by 0 bases. Germline CDR1 DFQATT, CDR2 SNEGSKA (reference sequence). The CDR3 has 17 amino acids. The CDR3 here is CSARGLAGGNDQETQYF. The DNA of the CDR3 is TGCAGTGCTAGGGGACTAGCGGGGGGTAATGACCAAGAGACCCAGTACTTC.

This clonotype has more than one count but fewer than ten. J is TRBJ2-3 and V is TRBV12-5; 7 bases fit TRBD1. Per germline, CDR1 LGHNT and CDR2 FRNRAP. The CDR3 spans 15 residues. The V and J ends lost 2 bases and 1 base, in that order; junction bases with no gene match: 3. The CDR3 DNA reads as TGTGCTAGTGGTTTGTCAGGACAGGGCACAGATACGCAGTATTTT. Translation gives CASGLSGQGTDTQYF.

The rearrangement joins TRBV7-7 to TRBJ1-4, with D unclear. CDR1 SSHAT and CDR2 FNYEAQ come from the germline V gene (reference sequence). This CDR3 has 13 amino acids. Trimming shortened V by 0 bases and J by 8 bases, and 7 bases separated the two germline ends. CDR3 in amino acids: CASSLAPWEKLFF. The CDR3 DNA is TGTGCCAGCAGCTTAGCCCCTTGGGAAAAACTGTTTTTT.

This clonotype occurred many times. DNA for the CDR3: TGTGCCAGCAGCCAAGGGCCAGGAGACAACTCCTACGAGCAGTACTTC. Its protein is CASSQGPGDNSYEQYF. The V and J genes are TRBV4-2 and TRBJ2-7; D is unclear. The CDR3 is made up of 16 amino acids. CDR1 LGHNA and CDR2 YNFKEQ come from the germline V gene. Trimming took 1 base from V and 0 from J, leaving 13 bases between them.

This clonotype has more than one count but fewer than ten. CDR3 sequence (DNA): TGCAGTGCCCCTAGCGGGGGGCAAGAGACCCAGTACTTC. Translated, it gives CSAPSGGQETQYF. The chain recombines TRBV20-1 with TRBJ2-5, with 11 nucleotides matching TRBD2. In germline, CDR1 is DFQATT, CDR2 SNEGSKA (reference sequence). This CDR3 region has 13 residues. V dropped 6 bases and J dropped 2; count of bases not matched to a gene: 2.

This clonotype was seen more than once but under ten times. The chain uses TRBV9 and TRBJ2-1, with TRBD2 matching over 9 bases. After removal of 0 bases from V and 6 bases from J, the junction contained 4 bases not matched to a gene. There are 15 residues in the CDR3. Germline V CDR1 and CDR2: SGDLS, YYNGEE. The CDR3 spells CASSVAVTSGNEQFF. The CDR3 DNA reads as TGTGCCAGCAGCGTAGCGGTGACTAGCGGCAATGAGCAGTTCTTC.

This clonotype was seen a few times. The gene calls are TRBV29-1 and TRBJ1-1; D is unclear. The germline CDR1 and CDR2 sequences are SQVTM and ANQGSEA. CDR3 length: 12 residues. V was pared by 6 bases and J by 7 bases, with 15 bases between. The chain's CDR3 is CSVTRARGEAFF. Written as DNA, the CDR3 is TGCAGCGTAACGCGGGCCCGGGGTGAAGCTTTCTTT.

This clonotype was seen only a few times. This chain links TRBV6-6 with TRBJ1-2; weak D call: TRBD1 (6 bases). Per the germline V gene, CDR1 is MNHNY and CDR2 is SVGAGI (reference sequence). The CDR3 has 16 residues. V lost 2 bases and J 4 bases, leaving 17 bases between the germline ends. The CDR3 DNA follows: TGTGCCAGCAGTTACGGCGGCGGGGGCTATGTCTATGGCTACACCTTC. It specifies CASSYGGGGYVYGYTF.

The chain is built from TRBV3-1 and TRBJ2-2; TRBD1 matches at 8 bases. This CDR3 is built from 14 residues. The V and J ends lost 4 bases and 7 bases, in that order; junction bases with no gene match: 5. Germline CDR1 and CDR2: LGHDT and YNNKEL (reference sequence). CDR3 DNA sequence: TGTGCCAGCAGCCCCTGGGACAGGCGCGGGGAGCTGTTTTTT. Protein sequence: CASSPWDRRGELFF.

This clonotype was seen a few times. J is TRBJ2-7 and V is TRBV20-1; weak D call: TRBD2 (5 bases). The V end was cut by 3 bases, the J end by 2 bases, with 17 bases between. The CDR3 covers 15 residues. Germline V gives CDR1 DFQATT, CDR2 SNEGSKA (reference sequence). The CDR3: CSARIPGIAAYEQYF. Written as DNA, the CDR3 is TGCAGTGCTAGGATCCCGGGAATCGCGGCCTACGAGCAGTACTTC.

To note about this clonotype: At one boundary the junction diverges from the germline segment, which might be a read error. This rearrangement joins TRBV6-5 to TRBJ1-5; no clear D gene. Germline assignment: CDR1 MNHEY and CDR2 SVGAGI. This CDR3 is built from 18 residues. Here the CDR3 reads CVSSYWGRGNKSNQPQHF. The DNA of the CDR3 is TGTGTCAGCAGTTACTGGGGTCGGGGAAATAAGAGCAATCAGCCCCAGCATTTT.

This clonotype came up a few times. The chain recombines TRBV5-6 with TRBJ2-7, with 8 bases identical to TRBD2. Trimming removed 0 bases from V and 1 base from J; junction bases left unmatched: 6. The CDR3 is 16 amino acids. Germline CDR1 is SGHDT and CDR2 is YYEEEE. This CDR3 reads CASSLVRTSSSYEQYF. The CDR3, as DNA: TGTGCCAGCAGCTTGGTTCGGACTAGCTCATCCTACGAGCAGTACTTC.

This clonotype was seen more than once but under ten times. The rearrangement joins TRBV20-1 to TRBJ2-5; a possible D gene is TRBD1 (6 bases). This CDR3 spans 13 amino acids. Per the germline V gene, CDR1 is DFQATT and CDR2 is SNEGSKA (reference sequence). Trimming took 5 bases from V and 11 from J, leaving 21 bases between them. For the CDR3, the DNA is TGCAGTGCTTCAGGGGTAATCGCGGGCGGGCAGTACTTC. The encoded protein is CSASGVIAGGQYF.

This clonotype occurred many times. The V and J genes are TRBV10-3 and TRBJ2-1, with D tentatively TRBD1 or TRBD2 (6 bases each). The germline CDR1 and CDR2 sequences are ENHRY and SYGVKD. CDR3 length equals 14 residues. V was cut by 4 bases and J by 8 bases, with 15 bases left in between. The CDR3 loop reads CAISVRGLVYEQFF. CDR3 DNA: TGTGCCATCAGTGTACGGGGGCTCGTTTATGAGCAGTTCTTC.

This clonotype was observed a handful of times. The junction departs from germline at one end; a sequencing error may be responsible. The chain joins TRBV7-2 to TRBJ2-7; 7 nucleotides line up with TRBD1. Germline V gene lookup returns CDR1 SGHTA and CDR2 FQGNSA. The CDR3 length is 15 residues. CDR3 protein: CASSLRVQGSYEQYF. The CDR3 bases are TGCGCCAGCAGCCTTAGGGTACAGGGGTCCTACGAGCAGTACTTC.

This clonotype was seen more than once but under ten times. The chain is built from TRBV10-1 and TRBJ1-2, with D hard to call. The CDR3 spans 13 residues. Germline V CDR1 and CDR2: WNHNN, SYGVQD (reference sequence). Trimming removed 7 bases from V and 3 bases from J, with 12 bases in between. CDR3 residues: CASKRSEHYGYTF. The CDR3 DNA reads TGCGCCAGCAAGAGGTCCGAGCACTATGGCTACACCTTC.

The table lists this clonotype with a few counts. The V call is TRBV7-2, the J call TRBJ1-2; TRBD1 aligns across 8 bases. Trimming at V came to 1 base and at J to 0 bases, leaving 7 bases not matched to a gene. CDR3 length: 17 amino acids. Germline assignment: CDR1 SGHTA and CDR2 FQGNSA. In DNA, the CDR3 is TGTGCCAGCAGCTTAGAGACAGGGGTTTTAGCTAACTATGGCTACACCTTC. Translated: CASSLETGVLANYGYTF.

This clonotype was found a few times. V usage is TRBV2 and J usage is TRBJ2-1; D is possibly TRBD1 or TRBD2 (5 bases each). V shed 7 bases and J shed 3 bases, with 16 bases lying between them. The CDR3 consists of 15 residues. CDR1 is SNHLY and CDR2 is FYNNEI in the germline V gene. CDR3 DNA: TGTGCCAGCATGAGGCTAGCACAGGACTACAATGAGCAGTTCTTC. Its translation: CASMRLAQDYNEQFF.

The table lists this clonotype with many counts. The chain uses TRBV20-1 and TRBJ1-2; D is possibly TRBD1 (5 bases). Looked up from germline, CDR1 is DFQATT and CDR2 is SNEGSKA (reference sequence). The CDR3 is 13 amino acids. V was clipped by 3 bases and J by 2 bases, with 10 bases between them. The CDR3 protein is CSARGTENYGYTF. In DNA, the CDR3 is TGCAGTGCTAGGGGGACCGAGAACTATGGCTACACCTTC.